A selection of T cell receptor beta chains follows, all from one sample in a study of beta chain features in type 1 diabetes. Generated by immunoSEQ multiplex PCR, the TCRdb table keeps only in-frame clones and is missing some. The sample includes fewer than 900,000 clones, 15% to 20% seen only once; the top ten take 0.02% to 0.025%. Material: naive CD4+ T cells from blood. The receptor source for this set is a young woman in good health. CDR3s include the opening cysteine and the closing phenylalanine or tryptophan. A D gene is named only where the DNA matches it firmly. Part of the rows lack a size; the others show once, few, many or a class for expanded clones.

j_call: TRBJ1-2
d_call: .
clone_size: .
cdr3_length: 13
v_call: TRBV7-2
cdr3_nt: TGTGCCAGCAGCTTAGTGGTCCGGCAGGGCTACACCTTC
cdr3_aa: CASSLVVRQGYTF

j_call: TRBJ2-1
d_call: TRBD2
clone_size: .
cdr3_length: 14
v_call: TRBV29-1
cdr3_nt: TGCAGCGTTGACGAACTAGCGGGAGCCAATGAGCAGTTCTTC
cdr3_aa: CSVDELAGANEQFF

j_call: TRBJ2-7
d_call: .
clone_size: few
cdr3_length: 13
v_call: TRBV14
cdr3_nt: TGTGCCAGCAGCCAAGATCGAAGGACAGAGCAGTACTTC
cdr3_aa: CASSQDRRTEQYF

j_call: TRBJ1-1
d_call: TRBD1
clone_size: .
cdr3_length: 13
v_call: TRBV10-3
cdr3_nt: TGTGCCATCAGAGGGACAGGGAACACTGAAGCTTTCTTT
cdr3_aa: CAIRGTGNTEAFF

j_call: TRBJ1-2
d_call: TRBD1
clone_size: .
cdr3_length: 15
v_call: TRBV5-4
cdr3_nt: TGTGCCAGCAGCCAAGGGACAGGCCCATACTATGGCTACACCTTC
cdr3_aa: CASSQGTGPYYGYTF

j_call: TRBJ2-5
d_call: .
clone_size: .
cdr3_length: 12
v_call: TRBV9
cdr3_nt: TGTGCCAGCAGCGTAGCTGACGAGACCCAGTACTTC
cdr3_aa: CASSVADETQYF

j_call: TRBJ2-7
d_call: TRBD2
clone_size: .
cdr3_length: 14
v_call: TRBV10-3
cdr3_nt: TGTGCCATCACTCCAGGACTAGCGGGAGGCGAGCAGTACTTC
cdr3_aa: CAITPGLAGGEQYF

j_call: TRBJ1-1
d_call: .
clone_size: few
cdr3_length: 13
v_call: TRBV18
cdr3_nt: TGTGCCAGCTCACCACGAGAGTACACTGAAGCTTTCTTT
cdr3_aa: CASSPREYTEAFF

j_call: TRBJ1-4
d_call: .
clone_size: .
cdr3_length: 14
v_call: TRBV28
cdr3_nt: TGTGCCAGCAGTTTACAGGCCTCTCGTGAAAAACTGTTTTTT
cdr3_aa: CASSLQASREKLFF

j_call: TRBJ1-1
d_call: .
clone_size: few
cdr3_length: 15
v_call: TRBV7-8
cdr3_nt: TGTGCCAGCAGTACCGCCGGGATACAGAACACTGAAGCTTTCTTT
cdr3_aa: CASSTAGIQNTEAFF

j_call: TRBJ1-4
d_call: TRBD1
clone_size: .
cdr3_length: 14
v_call: TRBV5-6
cdr3_nt: TGTGCCAGCAGCTTCGGACAGGTTAATGAAAAACTGTTTTTT
cdr3_aa: CASSFGQVNEKLFF

j_call: TRBJ1-1
d_call: .
clone_size: few
cdr3_length: 13
v_call: TRBV28
cdr3_nt: TGTGCCAGCAGCATCTATGCCGGGCCGAGGGCTTTCTTT
cdr3_aa: CASSIYAGPRAFF

j_call: TRBJ2-7
d_call: .
clone_size: .
cdr3_length: 12
v_call: TRBV11-2
cdr3_nt: TGTGCCAGCAGCTTAGACGACTACGAGCAGTACTTC
cdr3_aa: CASSLDDYEQYF

j_call: TRBJ1-2
d_call: .
clone_size: few
cdr3_length: 13
v_call: TRBV11-2
cdr3_nt: TGTGCCAGCAGCTTAGATTTACGCGGTGGCTACACCTTC
cdr3_aa: CASSLDLRGGYTF

j_call: TRBJ2-2
d_call: .
clone_size: .
cdr3_length: 13
v_call: TRBV25-1
cdr3_nt: TGTGCCAGCAGTACAGGGTCGATCGGGGAGCTGTTTTTT
cdr3_aa: CASSTGSIGELFF

j_call: TRBJ1-5
d_call: .
clone_size: .
cdr3_length: 17
v_call: TRBV7-9
cdr3_nt: TGTGCCAGCAGCTTAGGGTTAGAGCAGGGGAGCAATCAGCCCCAGCATTTT
cdr3_aa: CASSLGLEQGSNQPQHF

j_call: TRBJ2-1
d_call: TRBD2
clone_size: .
cdr3_length: 18
v_call: TRBV15
cdr3_nt: TGTGCCACCAGCAGAGGACTAGCGGGAAGAATTGGCTACAATGAGCAGTTCTTC
cdr3_aa: CATSRGLAGRIGYNEQFF

j_call: TRBJ1-1
d_call: TRBD1
clone_size: few
cdr3_length: 15
v_call: TRBV5-1
cdr3_nt: TGCGCCAGCAGCTCGGGACAGGGCTTCGACACTGAAGCTTTCTTT
cdr3_aa: CASSSGQGFDTEAFF

j_call: TRBJ2-1
d_call: TRBD2
clone_size: .
cdr3_length: 16
v_call: TRBV4-3
cdr3_nt: TGCGCCAGCAGCCAAGGACTAGCGGGAGGGATCAATGAGCAGTTCTTC
cdr3_aa: CASSQGLAGGINEQFF

j_call: TRBJ2-3
d_call: .
clone_size: few
cdr3_length: 12
v_call: TRBV5-4
cdr3_nt: TGTGCCAGCAGCCCGAGGGGGTCGACGCAGTATTTT
cdr3_aa: CASSPRGSTQYF

j_call: TRBJ2-6
d_call: TRBD1
clone_size: few
cdr3_length: 17
v_call: TRBV7-3
cdr3_nt: TGTGCCAGCAGCTCCCCAGGGGGCGCTTCGGGGGCCAACGTCCTGACTTTC
cdr3_aa: CASSSPGGASGANVLTF

j_call: TRBJ2-1
d_call: TRBD2
clone_size: few
cdr3_length: 15
v_call: TRBV5-1
cdr3_nt: TGCGCCAGCAGCTCAAGCGGGATCTCCTACAATGAGCAGTTCTTC
cdr3_aa: CASSSSGISYNEQFF

j_call: TRBJ2-5
d_call: TRBD1
clone_size: .
cdr3_length: 15
v_call: TRBV7-9
cdr3_nt: TGTGCCAGCAGCAGCGGACAGGCCAACCAAGAGACCCAGTACTTC
cdr3_aa: CASSSGQANQETQYF

j_call: TRBJ1-5
d_call: .
clone_size: .
cdr3_length: 13
v_call: TRBV19
cdr3_nt: TGTGCCAGTAGTATAGGTCGGGATCAGCCCCAGCATTTT
cdr3_aa: CASSIGRDQPQHF

j_call: TRBJ1-3
d_call: .
clone_size: few
cdr3_length: 14
v_call: TRBV18
cdr3_nt: TGTGCCAGCTCACCCCAGGGAGCTGGAAACACCATATATTTT
cdr3_aa: CASSPQGAGNTIYF

j_call: TRBJ1-4
d_call: .
clone_size: few
cdr3_length: 14
v_call: TRBV5-4
cdr3_nt: TGTGCCAGCAGTTCGGGTCCAACTAATGAAAAACTGTTTTTT
cdr3_aa: CASSSGPTNEKLFF

j_call: TRBJ2-1
d_call: TRBD2
clone_size: .
cdr3_length: 16
v_call: TRBV13
cdr3_nt: TGTGCCAGCAGAAGGCTAGCGGGCCGACCGTACAATGAGCAGTTCTTC
cdr3_aa: CASRRLAGRPYNEQFF

j_call: TRBJ1-2
d_call: .
clone_size: .
cdr3_length: 13
v_call: TRBV5-6
cdr3_nt: TGTGCCAGCAGCTCAGGGGCTAACTATGGCTACACCTTC
cdr3_aa: CASSSGANYGYTF

j_call: TRBJ2-1
d_call: TRBD2
clone_size: .
cdr3_length: 15
v_call: TRBV5-1
cdr3_nt: TGCGCCAGCAGCTTGGCAGCGGGAGTTCTTAATGAGCAGTTCTTC
cdr3_aa: CASSLAAGVLNEQFF

j_call: TRBJ1-5
d_call: .
clone_size: few
cdr3_length: 14
v_call: TRBV9
cdr3_nt: TGTGCCAGCAGCGAAGGAGGGAGCAATCAGCCCCAGCATTTT
cdr3_aa: CASSEGGSNQPQHF

j_call: TRBJ2-7
d_call: .
clone_size: .
cdr3_length: 12
v_call: TRBV6-5
cdr3_nt: TGTGCCAGCAGTGGACCAAGGAGAGGGCAGTACTTC
cdr3_aa: CASSGPRRGQYF

j_call: TRBJ2-3
d_call: TRBD1
clone_size: few
cdr3_length: 15
v_call: TRBV5-1
cdr3_nt: TGCGCCAGCAGCTTTTCGGGCAGGGGGCCAGATACGCAGTATTTT
cdr3_aa: CASSFSGRGPDTQYF

j_call: TRBJ1-4
d_call: .
clone_size: .
cdr3_length: 14
v_call: TRBV21-1
cdr3_nt: TGTGCCAGCATCATGGACAGGGGAGGTGAAAAACTGTTTTTT
cdr3_aa: CASIMDRGGEKLFF

j_call: TRBJ2-7
d_call: TRBD2
clone_size: .
cdr3_length: 16
v_call: TRBV7-9
cdr3_nt: TGTGCCAGCAGCTTAGATAGCGGGAGGTACTCCTACGAGCAGTACTTC
cdr3_aa: CASSLDSGRYSYEQYF

j_call: TRBJ2-7
d_call: .
clone_size: .
cdr3_length: 11
v_call: TRBV20-1
cdr3_nt: TGCAGTGCTAGCAGGGCCTACGAGCAGTACTTC
cdr3_aa: CSASRAYEQYF

j_call: TRBJ2-6
d_call: .
clone_size: few
cdr3_length: 16
v_call: TRBV28
cdr3_nt: TGTGCCAGCAGTTTATGGGCAGACTCTGGGGCCAACGTCCTGACTTTC
cdr3_aa: CASSLWADSGANVLTF

j_call: TRBJ2-1
d_call: TRBD2
clone_size: .
cdr3_length: 15
v_call: TRBV6-5
cdr3_nt: TGTGCCAGCAGTCGCAGCGGGAGACCCGACAATGAGCAGTTCTTC
cdr3_aa: CASSRSGRPDNEQFF

j_call: TRBJ1-2
d_call: .
clone_size: .
cdr3_length: 14
v_call: TRBV9
cdr3_nt: TGTGCCAGCAGCGTGGAATCAGGCTACTATGGCTACACCTTC
cdr3_aa: CASSVESGYYGYTF

j_call: TRBJ2-5
d_call: .
clone_size: .
cdr3_length: 13
v_call: TRBV10-2
cdr3_nt: TGCGCCAGCAGACAGGACGCTTTCCAGACCCAGTACTTC
cdr3_aa: CASRQDAFQTQYF

j_call: TRBJ2-1
d_call: .
clone_size: few
cdr3_length: 16
v_call: TRBV28
cdr3_nt: TGTGCCAGCAGTCCGGCACAGGCTAACTCCTACAATGAGCAGTTCTTC
cdr3_aa: CASSPAQANSYNEQFF

j_call: TRBJ1-3
d_call: .
clone_size: .
cdr3_length: 18
v_call: TRBV7-6
cdr3_nt: TGTGCCAGCAGCTTAGGACCACACCGGGGAAAGGAGAGAAACACCATATATTTT
cdr3_aa: CASSLGPHRGKERNTIYF

j_call: TRBJ2-2
d_call: .
clone_size: few
cdr3_length: 14
v_call: TRBV7-2
cdr3_nt: TGTGCCAGCAGCCTCAAAGGGAACACCGGGGAGCTGTTTTTT
cdr3_aa: CASSLKGNTGELFF

j_call: TRBJ2-3
d_call: TRBD2
clone_size: few
cdr3_length: 16
v_call: TRBV5-1
cdr3_nt: TGCGCCAGCAGCCCGCTACTAGCGGGGACCACAGATACGCAGTATTTT
cdr3_aa: CASSPLLAGTTDTQYF

j_call: TRBJ2-5
d_call: .
clone_size: .
cdr3_length: 14
v_call: TRBV5-1
cdr3_nt: TGCGCCAGCAGCTTCGCAGGGACCCAAGAGACCCAGTACTTC
cdr3_aa: CASSFAGTQETQYF

j_call: TRBJ2-1
d_call: .
clone_size: few
cdr3_length: 14
v_call: TRBV18
cdr3_nt: TGTGCCAGCTCACCGCAGGACAGAAACAATGAGCAGTTCTTC
cdr3_aa: CASSPQDRNNEQFF